The 18 T cell receptor beta chains given below trace back to one sample, sequenced in a study of beta chain features in type 1 diabetes. The whole isolated RNA underwent reverse transcription, so sequencing captured expressed TCRB transcripts. The data were produced by immunoSEQ multiplex PCR, yet TCRdb's version contains in-frame clones alone and is incomplete. The sample has roughly 610,000 clones, roughly a sixth seen once. The sample was naive CD4+ T cells from blood. Source of these receptors: a man between 18 and 35 years old in good health.

The J gene is TRBJ2-7, the V gene TRBV9; D unresolved. V gave up 0 bases and J gave up 0 bases, with 7 bases separating them. Per germline, CDR1 SGDLS and CDR2 YYNGEE. There are 14 residues in the CDR3. The CDR3 here is CASSVGLVSYEQYF. As DNA, the CDR3 is TGTGCCAGCAGCGTAGGACTGGTCTCCTACGAGCAGTACTTC.

Of note for this clone: Other DNA sequences in the same sample also yield this CDR3. The J gene is TRBJ2-5, the V gene TRBV9; D gene unclear. Trimming removed 0 bases from V and 1 base from J, with 4 bases in between. The CDR3 spans 13 residues. CDR1 is SGDLS, CDR2 YYNGEE, per germline. The CDR3 protein is CASSVGPQETQYF. The CDR3 DNA follows: TGTGCCAGCAGCGTAGGTCCCCAAGAGACCCAGTACTTC.

This clone was seen at least ten times. The rearrangement joins TRBV7-9 to TRBJ2-3; D is unclear. The germline V gene has CDR1 SEHNR and CDR2 FQNEAQ (reference sequence). Deletions cut 5 bases from V and 6 bases from J, with 6 bases between. The CDR3 has 11 amino acids. CDR3 region: CASSQRDTQYF. The CDR3, as DNA: TGTGCCAGCAGCCAAAGGGATACGCAGTATTTT.

This chain connects TRBV27 to TRBJ2-3, with D tentatively TRBD1 or TRBD2 (5 bases each). Germline assignment: CDR1 MNHEY and CDR2 SMNVEV (reference sequence). This CDR3 comprises 12 residues. The V end was cut by 0 bases, the J end by 9 bases, with 7 bases between. DNA for the CDR3: TGTGCCAGCAGTTTATCGAGGGACACGCAGTATTTT. It yields the protein CASSLSRDTQYF.

This clone came up a few times. This chain connects TRBV5-1 to TRBJ1-3; D call uncertain. The V end lost 0 bases, the J end lost 1 base, and 11 bases lay between the germline ends. This CDR3 spans 16 amino acids. The germline V gene has CDR1 SGHRS and CDR2 YFSETQ. CDR3 DNA: TGCGCCAGCAGCTTGGTGGCCCACGTATCTGGAAACACCATATATTTT. This encodes CASSLVAHVSGNTIYF.

This clone was counted a few times. The chain couples TRBV6-1 to TRBJ1-2; possibly TRBD1 for D (6 bases). CDR1 and CDR2 from the germline V gene are MNHNS and SASEGT. This CDR3 contains 13 residues. Trimming removed 5 bases from V and 8 bases from J, with 15 bases in between. DNA of the CDR3: TGTGCCAGCAGTCTAACAGGGTTGTACGGCTACACCTTC. It translates to CASSLTGLYGYTF.

The CDR3 bases are TGTGCCAGCAGCCGGGGACTAGCGGGAGGGGACTCCTACGAGCAGTACTTC. Residues: CASSRGLAGGDSYEQYF. This chain links TRBV7-2 with TRBJ2-7; 16 bases map to TRBD2. Trimming removed 5 bases from V and 0 bases from J; junction bases left unmatched: 4. The CDR3 covers 17 residues. From germline, CDR1 is SGHTA and CDR2 FQGNSA.

The sample holds a few counts of this clone. The V gene is TRBV28, the J gene TRBJ2-1; D unresolved. This CDR3 contains 12 residues. V lost 5 bases, J lost 6 bases, and 8 bases lay in between. Germline loops: CDR1 MDHEN, CDR2 SYDVKM. The CDR3 nucleotides read TGTGCCAGCAGTCGGCCCCCCAATGAGCAGTTCTTC. Translating gives CASSRPPNEQFF. Complete variable domain (other parts from reference TRBV28 and TRBJ2-1): DVKVTQSSRYLVKRTGEKVFLECVQDMDHENMFWYRQDPGLGLRLIYFSYDVKMKEKGDIPEGYSVSREKKERFSLILESASTNQTSMYLCASSRPPNEQFFGPGTRLTVL.

The chain uses TRBV9 and TRBJ2-3; possible D gene TRBD1, 5 bases. The V gene lost 3 bases and the J gene lost 1 base, with 18 bases spanning the gap. The germline V gene has CDR1 SGDLS and CDR2 YYNGEE. This CDR3 is 17 amino acids long. For the CDR3, the DNA is TGTGCCAGCAGCGGGTCCCCCGGTGGGGCGCGCACAGATACGCAGTATTTT. Amino acids: CASSGSPGGARTDTQYF.

J is TRBJ2-3 and V is TRBV5-4; the D is unclear. The CDR3 length is 18 residues. Germline V gene sequence: CDR1 SGHNT, CDR2 YYREEE (reference sequence). V lost 4 bases to trimming and J lost 1 base, with 22 bases between them. The CDR3 spells CASSPGSARPGGTDTQYF. The DNA of the CDR3 is TGTGCCAGCAGCCCCGGTTCGGCTAGACCAGGAGGCACAGATACGCAGTATTTT.

This clone was counted a few times. This sequence joins TRBV28 and TRBJ2-7; no clear D. CDR1 is MDHEN and CDR2 is SYDVKM in the germline V gene. Trimming removed 1 base at V and 0 bases at J, with 7 bases between. The CDR3 has 14 residues. DNA for the CDR3: TGTGCCAGCAGTTTATTGTCCCCCTCCTACGAGCAGTACTTC. Translation: CASSLLSPSYEQYF. The whole variable domain, filled in from reference TRBV28 and TRBJ2-7, reads DVKVTQSSRYLVKRTGEKVFLECVQDMDHENMFWYRQDPGLGLRLIYFSYDVKMKEKGDIPEGYSVSREKKERFSLILESASTNQTSMYLCASSLLSPSYEQYFGPGTRLTVT.

CDR3 in DNA: TGCAGTGCCCTTCCAGGGTGGGCTTTCTTT. Its protein is CSALPGWAFF. The rearrangement links TRBV20-1 to TRBJ1-1; D possibly corresponds to TRBD1 (5 bases). From germline, CDR1 is DFQATT and CDR2 SNEGSKA (reference sequence). The CDR3 length is 10 residues. Between the trimmed V and J ends, which lost 6 bases and 11 bases, there was a span of 13 bases.

The chain carries TRBV7-8 and TRBJ2-3; 12 bases map to TRBD2. The CDR3 runs to 18 residues. The germline V gene encodes CDR1 SGHVS and CDR2 FQNEAQ. With 0 bases clipped from V and 0 bases from J, the junction kept 4 bases outside the gene matches. The CDR3 DNA reads TGTGCCAGCAGCTTAGCGCGGCTAGCGGGAGGGAGCACAGATACGCAGTATTTT. This sequence encodes CASSLARLAGGSTDTQYF.

This clone was seen a few times. The genes are TRBV4-2 and TRBJ2-2; D perhaps matches TRBD2 (6 bases). This CDR3 is 15 amino acids long. Germline V CDR1 and CDR2: LGHNA, YNFKEQ. Trimming left V 0 bases short and J 6 bases short, with 11 bases between. CDR3 DNA sequence: TGTGCCAGCAGCCAAGAGTCAGAGCGGGCCGGGGAGCTGTTTTTT. This encodes CASSQESERAGELFF.

This clone occurred a few times. V gene TRBV11-3 combines with J gene TRBJ2-7; D may be TRBD2 (5 bases). Germline CDR1 SGHNT, CDR2 YENEEA. CDR3 length: 13 residues. V was shortened by 4 bases and J by 3 bases, with 10 bases between the two germline ends. The CDR3 reads CASSSGKYYEQYF. The DNA of the CDR3 is TGTGCCAGCAGCTCGGGGAAGTACTACGAGCAGTACTTC.

The chain employs TRBV2 and TRBJ1-5; D call uncertain. Trimming removed 5 bases from V and 3 bases from J, with 11 bases in between. This CDR3 spans 14 amino acids. Germline V lookup: CDR1 SNHLY, CDR2 FYNNEI. In nucleotides, the CDR3 is TGTGCCAGCAGTTGGGAAAGGGTCAATCAGCCCCAGCATTTT. Translation: CASSWERVNQPQHF.

This clone was counted only a few times. V is TRBV5-1 and J is TRBJ1-2; 10 nucleotides match TRBD1. CDR3 length equals 15 residues. CDR1 is SGHRS, CDR2 YFSETQ, per germline. J lost 14 bases, V lost 0 bases, and 13 bases had no gene match. The chain's CDR3 is CASSLGPGTGDSGTF. The CDR3 DNA is TGCGCCAGCAGCTTGGGTCCCGGGACAGGGGACTCCGGAACCTTC.

This clone was detected only a few times. Other DNA sequences in the same sample also yield this CDR3. CDR3 DNA sequence: TGTGCCAGCAGTTCCGGTTATGGCTACACCTTC. This gives the protein CASSSGYGYTF. The chain couples TRBV28 to TRBJ1-2; D call uncertain. Germline assignment: CDR1 MDHEN and CDR2 SYDVKM. V was pared by 4 bases and J by 5 bases, with 5 bases between. The CDR3 contains 11 residues.